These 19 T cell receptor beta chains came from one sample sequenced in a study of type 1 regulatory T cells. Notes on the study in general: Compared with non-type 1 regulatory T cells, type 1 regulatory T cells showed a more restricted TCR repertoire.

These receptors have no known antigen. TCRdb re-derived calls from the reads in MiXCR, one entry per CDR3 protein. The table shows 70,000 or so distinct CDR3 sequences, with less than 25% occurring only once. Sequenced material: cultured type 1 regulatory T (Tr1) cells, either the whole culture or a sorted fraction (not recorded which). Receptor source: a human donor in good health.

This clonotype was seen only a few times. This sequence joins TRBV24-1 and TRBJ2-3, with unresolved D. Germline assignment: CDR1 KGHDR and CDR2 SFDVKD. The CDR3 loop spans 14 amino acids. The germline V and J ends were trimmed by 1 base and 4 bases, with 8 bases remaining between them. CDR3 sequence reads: CATSDFGVADTQYF. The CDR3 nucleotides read TGTGCCACCAGTGATTTTGGGGTGGCAGATACGCAGTATTTT.

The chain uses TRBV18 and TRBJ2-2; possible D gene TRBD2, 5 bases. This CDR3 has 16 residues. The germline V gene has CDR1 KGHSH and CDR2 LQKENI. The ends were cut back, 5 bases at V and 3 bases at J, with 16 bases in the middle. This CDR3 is CASSWSFGKDTGELFF. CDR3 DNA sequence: TGTGCCAGCTCATGGTCTTTCGGGAAGGACACCGGGGAGCTGTTTTTT. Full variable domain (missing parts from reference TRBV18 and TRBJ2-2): NAGVMQNPRHLVRRRGQEARLRCSPMKGHSHVYWYRQLPEEGLKFMVYLQKENIIDESGMPKERFSAEFPKEGPSILRIQQVVRGDSAAYFCASSWSFGKDTGELFFGEGSRLTVL.

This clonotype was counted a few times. The CDR3 loop is CSETQGYDTEAFF. CDR3 nucleotides: TGCAGTGAGACGCAGGGATATGACACTGAAGCTTTCTTT. The chain employs TRBV20-1 and TRBJ1-1, with D possibly TRBD1 on 5 matching bases. CDR1 and CDR2 (germline): DFQATT, SNEGSKA (reference sequence). The CDR3 consists of 13 residues. Trimming left V 7 bases short and J 3 bases short, with 15 bases between.

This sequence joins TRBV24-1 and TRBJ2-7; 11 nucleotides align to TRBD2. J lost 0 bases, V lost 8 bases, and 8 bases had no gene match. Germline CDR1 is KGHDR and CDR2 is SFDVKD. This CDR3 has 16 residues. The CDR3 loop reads CATTLAGGPSSYEQYF. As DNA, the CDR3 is TGTGCCACCACCCTAGCGGGAGGCCCGAGCTCCTACGAGCAGTACTTC.

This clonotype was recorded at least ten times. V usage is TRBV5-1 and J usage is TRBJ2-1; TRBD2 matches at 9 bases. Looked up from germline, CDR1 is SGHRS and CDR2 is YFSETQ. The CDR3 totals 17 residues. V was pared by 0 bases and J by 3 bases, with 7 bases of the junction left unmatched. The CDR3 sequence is CASSLDSGRAGYNEQFF. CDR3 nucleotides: TGCGCCAGCAGCTTGGATAGCGGGAGAGCTGGCTACAATGAGCAGTTCTTC.

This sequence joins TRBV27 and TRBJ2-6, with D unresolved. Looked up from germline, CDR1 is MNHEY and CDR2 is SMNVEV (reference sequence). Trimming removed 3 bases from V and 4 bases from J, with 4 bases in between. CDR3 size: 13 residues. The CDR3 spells CASSFGGANVLTF. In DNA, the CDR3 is TGTGCCAGCAGTTTCGGGGGGGCCAACGTCCTGACTTTC. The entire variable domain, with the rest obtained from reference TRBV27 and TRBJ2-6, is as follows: EAQVTQNPRYLITVTGKKLTVTCSQNMNHEYMSWYRQDPGLGLRQIYYSMNVEVTDKGDVPEGYKVSRKEKRNFPLILESPSPNQTSLYFCASSFGGANVLTFGAGSRLTVL.

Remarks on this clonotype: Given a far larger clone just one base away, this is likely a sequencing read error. The chain's CDR3 is CASSSLAPYHGQFF. The CDR3 nucleotides are TGTGCCAGCAGCTCGCTAGCTCCGTATCATGGGCAGTTCTTC. This chain links TRBV7-6 with TRBJ2-1; D is perhaps TRBD2 (5 bases). V was shortened by 4 bases and J by 12 bases, with 19 bases between the two germline ends. The germline V gene has CDR1 SGHVS and CDR2 FNYEAQ. This CDR3 region has 14 residues.

The CDR3 DNA reads TGTGCCAGCAGCTCAATACCGGGACAGGGAACCTACGAGCAGTACTTC. Its translation: CASSSIPGQGTYEQYF. The genes are TRBV7-9 and TRBJ2-7, with 9 bases identical to TRBD1. V gave up 4 bases and J gave up 2 bases; unmatched junction bases: 9. Germline V CDR1 and CDR2: SEHNR, FQNEAQ (reference sequence). The CDR3 contains 16 residues.

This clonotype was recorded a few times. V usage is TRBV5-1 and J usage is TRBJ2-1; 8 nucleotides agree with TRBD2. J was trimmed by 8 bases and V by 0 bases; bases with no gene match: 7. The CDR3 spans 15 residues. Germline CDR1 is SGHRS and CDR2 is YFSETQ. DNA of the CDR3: TGCGCCAGCAGCTTGGGAACGGGAGGGCTGGATGAGCAGTTCTTC. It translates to CASSLGTGGLDEQFF.

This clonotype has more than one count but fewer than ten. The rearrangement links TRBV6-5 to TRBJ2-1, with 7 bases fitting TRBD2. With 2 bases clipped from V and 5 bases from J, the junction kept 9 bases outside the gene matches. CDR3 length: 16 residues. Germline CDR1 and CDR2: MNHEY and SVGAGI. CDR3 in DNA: TGTGCCAGCAGTTACCGTTACCGGGACTACCACAATGAGCAGTTCTTC. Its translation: CASSYRYRDYHNEQFF.

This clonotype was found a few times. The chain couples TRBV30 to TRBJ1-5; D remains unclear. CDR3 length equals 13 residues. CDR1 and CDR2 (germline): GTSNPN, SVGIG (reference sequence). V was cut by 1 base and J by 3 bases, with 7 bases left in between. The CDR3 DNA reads TGTGCCTGGAGTGCAGAAATCAATCAGCCCCAGCATTTT. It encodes CAWSAEINQPQHF.

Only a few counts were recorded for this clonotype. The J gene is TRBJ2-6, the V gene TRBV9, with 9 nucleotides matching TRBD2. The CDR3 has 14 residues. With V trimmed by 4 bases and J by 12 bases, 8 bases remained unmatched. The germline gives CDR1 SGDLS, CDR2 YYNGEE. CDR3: CASSPLAGPSVLTF. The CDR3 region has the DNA TGTGCCAGCAGCCCCCTAGCGGGACCCAGCGTCCTGACTTTC.

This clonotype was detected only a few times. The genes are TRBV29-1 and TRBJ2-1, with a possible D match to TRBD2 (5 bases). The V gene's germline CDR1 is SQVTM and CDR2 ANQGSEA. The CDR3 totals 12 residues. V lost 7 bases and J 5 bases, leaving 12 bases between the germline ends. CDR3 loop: CSGLALNNEQFF. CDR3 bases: TGCAGCGGCCTAGCACTAAACAATGAGCAGTTCTTC.

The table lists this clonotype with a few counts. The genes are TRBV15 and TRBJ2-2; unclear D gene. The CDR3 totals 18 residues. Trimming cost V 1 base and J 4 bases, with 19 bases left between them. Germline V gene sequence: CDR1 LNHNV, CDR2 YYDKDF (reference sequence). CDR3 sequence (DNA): TGTGCCACCAGCAGAGTACGGACGTCTCGGGCGACCACCGGGGAGCTGTTTTTT. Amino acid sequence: CATSRVRTSRATTGELFF.

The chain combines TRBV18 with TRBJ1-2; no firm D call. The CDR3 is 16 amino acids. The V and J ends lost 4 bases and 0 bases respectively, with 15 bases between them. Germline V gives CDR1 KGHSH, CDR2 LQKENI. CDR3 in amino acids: CASSRPRTGSNYGYTF. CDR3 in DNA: TGTGCCAGCTCACGTCCCAGGACGGGATCTAACTATGGCTACACCTTC.

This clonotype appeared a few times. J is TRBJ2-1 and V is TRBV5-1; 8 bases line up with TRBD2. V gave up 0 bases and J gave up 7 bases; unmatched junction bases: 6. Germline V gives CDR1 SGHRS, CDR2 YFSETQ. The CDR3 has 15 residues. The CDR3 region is CASSLGLAKWNEQFF. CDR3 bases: TGCGCCAGCAGCTTGGGACTAGCGAAATGGAATGAGCAGTTCTTC. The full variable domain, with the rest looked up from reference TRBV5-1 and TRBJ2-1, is KAGVTQTPRYLIKTRGQQVTLSCSPISGHRSVSWYQQTPGQGLQFLFEYFSETQRNKGNFPGRFSGRQFSNSRSEMNVSTLELGDSALYLCASSLGLAKWNEQFFGPGTRLTVL.

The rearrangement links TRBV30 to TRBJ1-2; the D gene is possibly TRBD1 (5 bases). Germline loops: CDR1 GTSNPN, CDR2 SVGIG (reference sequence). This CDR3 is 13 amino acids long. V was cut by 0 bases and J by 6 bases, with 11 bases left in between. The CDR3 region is CAWSVRGADGYTF. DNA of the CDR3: TGTGCCTGGAGTGTCCGAGGGGCGGATGGCTACACCTTC. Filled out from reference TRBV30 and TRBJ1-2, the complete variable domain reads SQTIHQWPATLVQPVGSPLSLECTVEGTSNPNLYWYRQAAGRGLQLLFYSVGIGQISSEVPQNLSASRPQDRQFILSSKKLLLSDSGFYLCAWSVRGADGYTFGSGTRLTVV.

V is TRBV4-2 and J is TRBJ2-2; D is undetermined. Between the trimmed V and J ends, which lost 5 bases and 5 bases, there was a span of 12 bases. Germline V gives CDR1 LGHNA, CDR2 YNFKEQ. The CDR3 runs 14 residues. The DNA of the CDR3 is TGTGCCAGCAGCGTTATGGACCGTACCGGGGAGCTGTTTTTT. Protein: CASSVMDRTGELFF.

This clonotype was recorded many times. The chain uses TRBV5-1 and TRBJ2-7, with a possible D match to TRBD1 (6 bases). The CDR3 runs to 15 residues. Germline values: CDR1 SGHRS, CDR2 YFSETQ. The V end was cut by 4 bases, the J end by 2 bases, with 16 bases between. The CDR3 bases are TGCGCCAGCAGCGATGGATGGGGGCGAACCTACGAGCAGTACTTC. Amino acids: CASSDGWGRTYEQYF.